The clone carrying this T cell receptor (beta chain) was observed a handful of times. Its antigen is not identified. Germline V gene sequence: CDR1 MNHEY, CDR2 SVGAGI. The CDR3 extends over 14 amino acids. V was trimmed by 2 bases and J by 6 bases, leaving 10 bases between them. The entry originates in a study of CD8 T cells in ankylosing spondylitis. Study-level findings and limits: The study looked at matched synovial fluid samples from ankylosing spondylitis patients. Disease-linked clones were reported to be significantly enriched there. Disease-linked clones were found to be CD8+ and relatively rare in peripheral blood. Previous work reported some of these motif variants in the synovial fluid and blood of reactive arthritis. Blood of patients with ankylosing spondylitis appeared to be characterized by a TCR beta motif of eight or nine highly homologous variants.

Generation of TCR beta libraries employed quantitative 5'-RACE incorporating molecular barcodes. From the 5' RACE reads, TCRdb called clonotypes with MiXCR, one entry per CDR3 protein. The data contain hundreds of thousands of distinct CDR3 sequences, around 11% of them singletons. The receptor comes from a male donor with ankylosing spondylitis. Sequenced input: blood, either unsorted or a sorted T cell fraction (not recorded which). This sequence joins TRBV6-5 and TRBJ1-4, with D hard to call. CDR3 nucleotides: TGTGCCAGCAGTTACACTCGCGGCGATGAAAAACTGTTTTTT. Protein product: CASSYTRGDEKLFF.